This T cell receptor (beta chain) appears in the sequencing data of a study of blood T cell repertoires in COVID-19. Background on the study: In each case, the material was cDNA or gDNA derived from T cells, B-cell-depleted T cells, or PBMCs.

Patients at the Seattle site were enrolled during active infection and followed longitudinally. The junction had 3 bases not matched to a gene; V was cut back by 2 bases and J by 2 bases. Per the germline V gene, CDR1 is MDHEN and CDR2 is SYDVKM. This CDR3 is built from 15 residues. Sequencing was performed with immunoSEQ multiplex PCR; in TCRdb, only in-frame clones are kept and a portion is missing. This table has approximately 190,000 clones, roughly 82% appearing once. The chain has TRBV28 and TRBJ1-5; 7 bases are shared with TRBD1. The sequencing sample was made of peripheral blood. This receptor was obtained from a woman aged 55-69 years with COVID-19, enrolled during active disease. The CDR3 nucleotides read TGTGCCAGCAGTTTAACAGGGGCGGGCAATCAGCCCCAGCATTTT. Its protein product is CASSLTGAGNQPQHF.